This T cell receptor (beta chain) was retrieved from a study of blood T cell repertoires in COVID-19. Whole-study context: Samples came from the United States, Italy and Spain, spanning acute and convalescent COVID-19.

CDR1 GTSNPN and CDR2 SVGIG come from the germline V gene (reference sequence). V was cut by 1 base and J by 5 bases, with 14 bases left in between. CDR3 length: 14 residues. Recovered status in Cohort 3 required two negative PCRs, clearance, or symptom resolution. Only in-frame clones appear in the TCRdb table, and some are missing; sequencing was by immunoSEQ multiplex PCR. Here the sample spans more than 110,000 clones, just over 85% being singletons. The chain is built from TRBV30 and TRBJ2-5, with D possibly being TRBD2 (5 bases). The receptor's source is a middle-aged man who had recovered from COVID-19. The sequenced sample consisted of PBMCs or T cells enriched from blood (not recorded which). The chain's CDR3 is CAWSGTSGGETQYF. For the CDR3, the DNA is TGTGCCTGGAGTGGGACTTCCGGCGGGGAGACCCAGTACTTC. The full variable domain, rest sourced from reference TRBV30 and TRBJ2-5, is SQTIHQWPATLVQPVGSPLSLECTVEGTSNPNLYWYRQAAGRGLQLLFYSVGIGQISSEVPQNLSASRPQDRQFILSSKKLLLSDSGFYLCAWSGTSGGETQYFGPGTRLLVL.